These 12 T cell receptor beta chains originate from one sample sequenced in a study of T cells in women clearing cervical HPV infection (dated by TCRdb to the late 2010s). The method behind the library was the immunoSEQ multiplex PCR assay. TCRdb took over this immuneACCESS table, retaining in-frame rearrangements with V and J assigned. Such tables are incomplete; in checked studies, under half of the missing clones stem from an unresolved V gene, and the remainder is unexplained. This sample's records show 9,000 to 15,000 clones. The top ten hold approximately 20% of the sample. Source material: blood buffy coat. Every receptor here comes from a woman between 18 and 75 years old with a cervical HPV16 infection that either progressed to CIN3+ or cleared (not recorded which).

Details on this clone: Sequencing ends 3 residues short of the CDR3 end; the germline J gene provides the rest. The gene calls are TRBV7-3 and TRBJ2-1; the D gene is possibly TRBD2 (6 bases). In germline, CDR1 is SGHTA, CDR2 FQGTGA. The CDR3 is 13 amino acids. Between the trimmed V and J ends, which lost 3 bases and 5 bases, there was a span of 8 bases. CDR3 amino acids: CASSFGGNNEQFF. CDR3 DNA (partial): TGTGCCAGCAGCTTCGGGGGAAACAATGAG.

Regarding this clone: The sequence runs out 3 residues before the end of the CDR3; the remainder is reconstructed from the germline J gene. The chain has TRBV10-3 and TRBJ1-5, with D possibly TRBD1 on 6 matching bases. Germline lookup yields CDR1 ENHRY and CDR2 SYGVKD. With 10 bases removed from V and 7 bases from J, the gap between germline ends came to 14 bases. This CDR3 is 12 amino acids long. The DNA read from the CDR3 is TGTGCCACCGCGGAGGGGGAACAGCCC. Translated: CATAEGEQP. The CDR3 reads in full as CATAEGEQPQHF.

On this clone: The CDR3 end falls 3 residues outside the read, so it is completed with the germline J gene. The rearrangement uses TRBV30 and TRBJ1-1; D unclear. V was trimmed by 1 base and J by 0 bases, leaving 12 bases between them. The CDR3 runs to 15 residues. Germline CDR1 and CDR2: GTSNPN and SVGIG (reference sequence). The CDR3 bases that were read are TGTGCCTGGAGTGGGAAGGACTACATGAACACTGAA. Its translation: CAWSGKDYMNTE. The complete CDR3 reads CAWSGKDYMNTEAFF.

In regard to this clone: Read data end 3 residues before the CDR3 end; the end is taken from the germline J gene. The rearrangement joins TRBV11-2 to TRBJ1-6, with 10 bases matching TRBD1. The CDR3 loop spans 15 amino acids. J lost 7 bases, V lost 7 bases, and 7 bases had no gene match. Germline V gene sequence: CDR1 SGHAT, CDR2 FQNNGV. The CDR3 here is CASNQPGQGNSPLHF. CDR3 DNA, as far as it was read: TGTGCCAGCAACCAACCGGGACAGGGGAATTCACCC. The variable domain in full, with the rest retrieved from reference TRBV11-2 and TRBJ1-6, is EAGVAQSPRYKIIEKRQSVAFWCNPISGHATLYWYQQILGQGPKLLIQFQNNGVVDDSQLPKDRFSAERLKGVDSTLKIQPAKLEDSAVYLCASNQPGQGNSPLHFGNGTRLTVT.

In regard to this clone: The read finishes 3 residues shy of the CDR3 end, and the germline J gene is used to complete it. The rearrangement joins TRBV7-3 to TRBJ2-1; TRBD2 aligns across 8 bases. The CDR3 is made up of 15 amino acids. V shed 3 bases and J 5 bases; nucleotides not matched to a gene: 6. Per the germline V gene, CDR1 is SGHTA and CDR2 is FQGTGA. CDR3 bases read: TGTGCCAGCAGCTTTTTTGGCGGGGGGAACAATGAG. It yields the protein CASSFFGGGNNE. The entire CDR3 sequence reads CASSFFGGGNNEQFF.

Note on this clone: The CDR3 extends 3 residues past the end of the read, so its final part is completed from the germline J gene. J is TRBJ2-3 and V is TRBV20-1; D uncertain. The CDR3 length is 12 residues. Germline V gene data show CDR1 as DFQATT and CDR2 as SNEGSKA (reference sequence). The germline V and J ends were trimmed by 2 bases and 3 bases, with 6 bases remaining between them. CDR3 in amino acids: CSARYTTDTQYF. The sequenced CDR3 bases are TGCAGTGCTAGATATACAACAGATACG.

Comments on this clone: The read terminates 3 residues before the CDR3 end, so the remaining end is supplied by the germline J gene. The chain links TRBV2 to TRBJ1-1; D may be TRBD1 (6 bases). Germline-derived CDR1 and CDR2 are SNHLY and FYNNEI. The ends were cut back, 7 bases at V and 6 bases at J, with 18 bases in the middle. The CDR3 totals 14 residues. The CDR3 loop reads CASTKLTGMAEAFF. The CDR3 bases that were read are TGTGCCAGCACAAAACTAACAGGGATGGCTGAA.

About this clone itself: The CDR3 end is not reached by the read, which stops 3 residues before it; the germline J gene fills it in. The gene calls are TRBV10-3 and TRBJ2-7; no reliable D call. CDR3 length equals 13 residues. Trimming took off 0 bases at V and 4 bases at J, with 7 bases between the two ends. CDR1 is ENHRY and CDR2 is SYGVKD in the germline V gene. CDR3 protein: CAISESWAYEQYF. CDR3 bases read: TGTGCCATCAGTGAGTCGTGGGCGTACGAG.

CDR3: CASSDIQGNNEKLFF. CDR3 DNA (partial): TGTGCCAGCAGTGACATCCAGGGTAATAATGAAAAA. The chain couples TRBV25-1 to TRBJ1-4; a possible D gene is TRBD1 (5 bases). The sequenced fragment ends 3 residues before the CDR3 boundary, so the rest is inferred from the germline J gene. Looked up from germline, CDR1 is MGHDK and CDR2 is SYGVNS. V was cut by 3 bases and J by 4 bases, with 12 bases left in between. The CDR3 loop spans 15 amino acids.

The CDR3 DNA, read in part, is TGTGCCAGCAGCTTAGGGACTGCCTACGAG. It is translated as CASSLGTAYE. The entire CDR3 protein is CASSLGTAYEQYF. This rearrangement joins TRBV7-2 to TRBJ2-7; D is possibly TRBD2 (5 bases). Sequencing ends 3 residues short of the CDR3 end; the germline J gene provides the rest. The CDR3 extends over 13 amino acids. With 1 base removed from V and 2 bases from J, the gap between germline ends came to 6 bases. The germline CDR1 and CDR2 sequences are SGHTA and FQGNSA.

A remark on this clone: The read ends 3 residues early relative to the CDR3; the germline J gene fills the gap. The genes are TRBV5-5 and TRBJ1-1; D is perhaps TRBD1 (5 bases). V was pared by 0 bases and J by 5 bases, with 14 bases between. Germline CDR1 reads SGHKS; CDR2 reads YYEKEE (reference sequence). The CDR3 has 15 amino acids. The chain's CDR3 is CASSLVSGVGTEAFF. Incomplete CDR3 DNA: TGTGCCAGCAGCTTGGTTTCGGGGGTTGGAACTGAA.

On this clone: The read is 3 residues too short to cover the CDR3 end, so that end is filled in from the germline J gene. The rearrangement joins TRBV5-1 to TRBJ2-3, with a tentative D call TRBD2 (6 bases). The CDR3 has 16 amino acids. Trimming removed 0 bases from V and 6 bases from J, with 17 bases in between. CDR1 and CDR2 from the germline V gene are SGHRS and YFSETQ. CDR3 sequence reads: CASSLAWSRGKDTQYF. The covered CDR3 bases are TGCGCCAGCAGCTTGGCGTGGTCCCGGGGGAAGGATACG. The full variable domain, rest sourced from reference TRBV5-1 and TRBJ2-3, is KAGVTQTPRYLIKTRGQQVTLSCSPISGHRSVSWYQQTPGQGLQFLFEYFSETQRNKGNFPGRFSGRQFSNSRSEMNVSTLELGDSALYLCASSLAWSRGKDTQYFGPGTRLTVL.